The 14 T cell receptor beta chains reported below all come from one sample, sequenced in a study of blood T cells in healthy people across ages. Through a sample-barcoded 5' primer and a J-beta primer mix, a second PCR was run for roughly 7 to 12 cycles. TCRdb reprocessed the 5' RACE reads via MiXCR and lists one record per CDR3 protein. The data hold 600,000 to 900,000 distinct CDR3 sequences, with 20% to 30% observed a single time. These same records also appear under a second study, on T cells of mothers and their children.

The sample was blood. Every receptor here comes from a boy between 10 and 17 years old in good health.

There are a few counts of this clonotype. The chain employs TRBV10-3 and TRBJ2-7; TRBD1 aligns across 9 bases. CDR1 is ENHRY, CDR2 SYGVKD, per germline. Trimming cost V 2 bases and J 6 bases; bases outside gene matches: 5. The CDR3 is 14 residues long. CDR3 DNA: TGTGCCATCAGTGAGCTAGACAGGGGGAGCGAGCAGTACTTC. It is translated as CAISELDRGSEQYF.

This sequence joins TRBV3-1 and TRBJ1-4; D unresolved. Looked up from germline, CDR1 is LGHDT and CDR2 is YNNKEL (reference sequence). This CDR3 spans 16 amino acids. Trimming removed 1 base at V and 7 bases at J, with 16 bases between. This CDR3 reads CASSQVLSGVGEKLFF. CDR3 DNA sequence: TGTGCCAGCAGCCAAGTTTTATCCGGCGTAGGTGAAAAACTGTTTTTT. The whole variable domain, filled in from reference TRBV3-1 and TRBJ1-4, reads DTAVSQTPKYLVTQMGNDKSIKCEQNLGHDTMYWYKQDSKKFLKIMFSYNNKELIINETVPNRFSPKSPDKAHLNLHINSLELGDSAVYFCASSQVLSGVGEKLFFGSGTQLSVL.

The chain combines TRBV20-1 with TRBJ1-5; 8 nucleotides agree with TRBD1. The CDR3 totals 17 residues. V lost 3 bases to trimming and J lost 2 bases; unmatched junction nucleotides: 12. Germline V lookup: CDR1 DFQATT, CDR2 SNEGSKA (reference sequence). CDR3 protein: CSARGRTGTPGNQPQHF. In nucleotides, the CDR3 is TGCAGTGCTAGGGGGCGGACAGGGACCCCGGGCAATCAGCCCCAGCATTTT.

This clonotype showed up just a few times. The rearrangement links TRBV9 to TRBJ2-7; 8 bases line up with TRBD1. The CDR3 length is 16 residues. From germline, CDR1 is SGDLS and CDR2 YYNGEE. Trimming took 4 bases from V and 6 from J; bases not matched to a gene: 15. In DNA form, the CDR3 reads TGTGCCAGCAGCTCTGGGCCACACAGGGGGTGGGGCGAGCAGTACTTC. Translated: CASSSGPHRGWGEQYF.

The CDR3 is CASSFVQGRGNTIYF. The CDR3 region has the DNA TGTGCCAGCAGCTTCGTACAGGGTCGGGGAAACACCATATATTTT. The chain uses TRBV7-6 and TRBJ1-3, with D maybe TRBD1 (6 bases). Trimming removed 3 bases from V and 4 bases from J, with 13 bases in between. The CDR3 extends over 15 amino acids. Germline CDR1 is SGHVS and CDR2 is FNYEAQ.

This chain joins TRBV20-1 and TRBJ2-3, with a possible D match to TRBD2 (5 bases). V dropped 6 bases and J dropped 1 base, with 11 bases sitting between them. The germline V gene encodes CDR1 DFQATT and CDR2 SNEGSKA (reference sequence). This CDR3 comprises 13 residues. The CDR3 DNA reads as TGCAGTGCCCCTGTCGGGGGCACAGATACGCAGTATTTT. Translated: CSAPVGGTDTQYF.

CDR3: CSVEDPELKTGGTYNEQFF. The CDR3 coding sequence is TGCAGCGTTGAAGACCCCGAACTCAAGACAGGGGGGACCTACAATGAGCAGTTCTTC. The V and J genes are TRBV29-1 and TRBJ2-1; 9 bases agree with TRBD1. Trimming at V came to 0 bases and at J to 2 bases, leaving 14 bases not matched to a gene. From germline, CDR1 is SQVTM and CDR2 ANQGSEA. The length of the CDR3 is 19 residues.

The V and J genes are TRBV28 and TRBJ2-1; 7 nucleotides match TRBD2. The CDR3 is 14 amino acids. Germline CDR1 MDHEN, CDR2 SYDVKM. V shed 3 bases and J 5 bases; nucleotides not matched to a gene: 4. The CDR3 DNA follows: TGTGCCAGCAGTTTCCTAGCGGACCACAATGAGCAGTTCTTC. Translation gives CASSFLADHNEQFF.

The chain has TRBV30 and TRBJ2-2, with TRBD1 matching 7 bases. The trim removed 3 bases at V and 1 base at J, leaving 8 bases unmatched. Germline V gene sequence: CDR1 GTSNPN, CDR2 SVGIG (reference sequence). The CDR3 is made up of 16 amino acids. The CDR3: CAWRATGVRNTGELFF. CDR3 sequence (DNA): TGTGCCTGGAGGGCTACAGGGGTGAGGAACACCGGGGAGCTGTTTTTT.

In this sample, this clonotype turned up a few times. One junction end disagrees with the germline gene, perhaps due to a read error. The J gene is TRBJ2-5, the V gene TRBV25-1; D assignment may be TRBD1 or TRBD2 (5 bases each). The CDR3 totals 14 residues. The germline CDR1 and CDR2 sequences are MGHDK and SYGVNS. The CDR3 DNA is TGTGCCAGCAGTGGACAGAGACTCGGGGAGACCCGGTACTTC. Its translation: CASSGQRLGETRYF. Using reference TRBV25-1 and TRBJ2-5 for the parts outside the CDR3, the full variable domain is EADIYQTPRYLVIGTGKKITLECSQTMGHDKMYWYQQDPGMELHLIHYSYGVNSTEKGDLSSESTVSRIRTEHFPLTLESARPSHTSQYLCASSGQRLGETRYFGPGTRLLVL.

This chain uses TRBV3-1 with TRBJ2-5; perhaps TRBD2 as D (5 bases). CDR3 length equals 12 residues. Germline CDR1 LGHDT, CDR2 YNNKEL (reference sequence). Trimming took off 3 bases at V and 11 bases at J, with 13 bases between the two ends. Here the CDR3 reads CASSQGTWEQYF. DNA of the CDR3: TGTGCCAGCAGCCAGGGCACTTGGGAGCAGTACTTC.

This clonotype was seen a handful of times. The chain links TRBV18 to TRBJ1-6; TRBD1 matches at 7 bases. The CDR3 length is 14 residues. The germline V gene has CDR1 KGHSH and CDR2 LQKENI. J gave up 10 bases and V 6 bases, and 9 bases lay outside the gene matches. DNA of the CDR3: TGTGCCAGCTCCCTTGCCTGGACAGGCTCACCCCTCCACTTT. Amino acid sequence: CASSLAWTGSPLHF.

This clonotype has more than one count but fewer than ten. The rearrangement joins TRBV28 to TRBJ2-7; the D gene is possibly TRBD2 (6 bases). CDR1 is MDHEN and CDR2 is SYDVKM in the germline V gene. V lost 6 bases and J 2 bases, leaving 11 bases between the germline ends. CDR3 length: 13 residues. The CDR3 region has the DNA TGTGCCAGCAGGATTGGAGGGACCTACGAGCAGTACTTC. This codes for CASRIGGTYEQYF.

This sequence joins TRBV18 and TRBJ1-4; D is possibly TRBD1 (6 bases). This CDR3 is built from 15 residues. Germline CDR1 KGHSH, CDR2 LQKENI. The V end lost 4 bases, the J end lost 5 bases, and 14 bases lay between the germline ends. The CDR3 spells CASSLLQGANEKLFF. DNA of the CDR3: TGTGCCAGCTCACTCCTACAGGGCGCCAATGAAAAACTGTTTTTT.